The table lists the clone carrying this TCR beta chain with many counts. The sample originates from a study of blood T cells in healthy people across ages. Study-level information: The template switching approach captured approximately one barcoded beta molecule for every two T cells.

Through a sample-barcoded 5' primer and a J-beta primer mix, a second PCR was run for roughly 7 to 12 cycles. The authors tagged each cDNA molecule using a template-switch adaptor with 12 random nucleotides. Each CDR3 protein gets one entry after TCRdb re-called the 5' RACE reads with MiXCR. This sample has about 640,000 distinct CDR3 sequences, with approximately 30% found just once. Each sample gave at least 6.5 million isolated PBMCs. Sequencing input: blood. The receptor's source is a woman over 75 in good health.

The DNA for the CDR3 is TGCAGTGTCCTGACTAGCGGGGTTAGGGATACGCAGTATTTT. The encoded protein is CSVLTSGVRDTQYF. The chain has TRBV20-1 and TRBJ2-3, with 11 bases fitting TRBD2. Per the germline V gene, CDR1 is DFQATT and CDR2 is SNEGSKA (reference sequence). The J segment lost 6 bases and the V segment lost 7 bases, leaving 9 bases of the junction unmatched. CDR3 length equals 14 residues.